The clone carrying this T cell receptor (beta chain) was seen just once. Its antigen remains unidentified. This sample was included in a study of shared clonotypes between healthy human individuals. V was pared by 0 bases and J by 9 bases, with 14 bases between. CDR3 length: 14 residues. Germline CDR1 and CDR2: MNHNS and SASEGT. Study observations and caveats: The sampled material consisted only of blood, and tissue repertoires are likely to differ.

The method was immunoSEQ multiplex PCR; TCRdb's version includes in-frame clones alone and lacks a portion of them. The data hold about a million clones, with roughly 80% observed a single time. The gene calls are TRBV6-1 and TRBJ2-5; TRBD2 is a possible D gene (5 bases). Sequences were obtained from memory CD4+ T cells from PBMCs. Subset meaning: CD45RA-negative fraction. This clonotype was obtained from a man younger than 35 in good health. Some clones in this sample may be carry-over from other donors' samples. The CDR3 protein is CASSEAGGPGSQYF. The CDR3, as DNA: TGTGCCAGCAGTGAAGCAGGAGGCCCGGGGTCCCAGTACTTC.